This T cell receptor (beta chain) was sequenced for a study of cytomegalovirus exposure and HLA in healthy donors. This CDR3 region has 14 residues. V was cut by 1 base and J by 4 bases, with 10 bases left in between. CDR1 SGHTA and CDR2 FQGNSA come from the germline V gene. The primer mix had 60 Vbeta and 13 Jbeta primers. Profiled with immunoSEQ multiplex PCR; TCRdb holds only in-frame clones, not every one. This table holds 250,000 to 350,000 clones, roughly 89% found once. The TCR was taken from a man aged 40-49 years in good health and CMV-seropositive. The source material was PBMCs. The genes are TRBV7-2 and TRBJ1-2, with D possibly matching TRBD1 (5 bases). For the CDR3, the DNA is TGTGCCAGCAGCTTAGTCGGAGGGGCCTATGGCTACACCTTC. It specifies CASSLVGGAYGYTF.